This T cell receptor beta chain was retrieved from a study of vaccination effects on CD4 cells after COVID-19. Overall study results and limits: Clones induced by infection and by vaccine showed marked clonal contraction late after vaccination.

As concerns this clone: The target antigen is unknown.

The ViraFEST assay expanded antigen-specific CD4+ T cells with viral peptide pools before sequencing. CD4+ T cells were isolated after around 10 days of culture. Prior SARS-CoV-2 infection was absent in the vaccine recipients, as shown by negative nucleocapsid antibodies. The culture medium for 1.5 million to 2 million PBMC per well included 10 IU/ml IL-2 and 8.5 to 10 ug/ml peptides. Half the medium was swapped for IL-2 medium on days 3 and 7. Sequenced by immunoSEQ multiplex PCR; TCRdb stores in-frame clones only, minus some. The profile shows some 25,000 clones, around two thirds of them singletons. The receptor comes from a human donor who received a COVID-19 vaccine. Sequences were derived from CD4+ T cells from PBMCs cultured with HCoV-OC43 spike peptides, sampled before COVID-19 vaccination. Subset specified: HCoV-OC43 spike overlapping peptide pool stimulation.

CDR3 coding DNA: TGTGCTAGTGGTCCTCGGACTAGCGGGAGAGGGGATACGCAGTATTTT. Translation gives CASGPRTSGRGDTQYF. The V gene is TRBV12-5, the J gene TRBJ2-3, with 13 bases lining up with TRBD2. CDR1 and CDR2 (germline): LGHNT, FRNRAP. The CDR3 is made up of 16 amino acids. V gave up 5 bases and J gave up 6 bases; unmatched junction bases: 8.